The 28 T cell receptor beta chains given below trace back to one sample, sequenced in a study of blood T cell repertoires in COVID-19. Profiling relied on immunoSEQ multiplex PCR, and the TCRdb table lists in-frame clones only, not all of them. The data contain 280,000 or so clones, around 91% of them singletons. Sample: peripheral blood. The origin of the receptors is a woman aged 55-75 years with acute or convalescent COVID-19.

V and J are TRBV3-1 (or the pseudogene TRBV3-2) and TRBJ1-4, with D possibly being TRBD1 (5 bases). Trimming shortened V by 1 base and J by 3 bases, and 9 bases separated the two germline ends. This CDR3 contains 15 residues. From germline, CDR1 is LGHDT and CDR2 YNNKEL (reference sequence). The CDR3 loop reads CASSQAQVPNEKLFF. The CDR3 bases are TGTGCCAGCAGCCAAGCACAGGTCCCTAATGAAAAACTGTTTTTT.

The rearrangement uses TRBV24-1 and TRBJ2-1; 10 bases map to TRBD1. V was pared by 7 bases and J by 3 bases, with 23 bases of the junction left unmatched. Germline values: CDR1 KGHDR, CDR2 SFDVKD. The CDR3 runs to 21 residues. CDR3 amino acids: CATSLSRVDRGLVGNYNEQFF. For the CDR3, the DNA is TGTGCCACCAGCCTATCCCGCGTTGACAGGGGGCTTGTGGGGAACTACAATGAGCAGTTCTTC.

The chain is built from TRBV19 and TRBJ2-2; D uncertain. The V end was cut by 9 bases, the J end by 3 bases, with 14 bases between. This CDR3 has 14 residues. Germline CDR1 reads LNHDA; CDR2 reads SQIVND (reference sequence). The CDR3 here is CASRRSEDTGELFF. The CDR3 DNA sequence: TGTGCCAGCAGAAGGAGTGAGGACACCGGGGAGCTGTTTTTT.

The chain couples TRBV7-9 to TRBJ1-5; D perhaps matches TRBD1 (6 bases). The germline V gene has CDR1 SEHNR and CDR2 FQNEAQ (reference sequence). V shed 5 bases and J shed 4 bases, with 15 bases lying between them. The CDR3 spans 15 residues. The CDR3 is CASSKAGRGNQPQHF. Here the CDR3 DNA reads TGTGCCAGCAGCAAGGCAGGGAGGGGGAATCAGCCCCAGCATTTT.

V usage is TRBV9 and J usage is TRBJ2-1, with 8 bases fitting TRBD2. The CDR3 length is 15 residues. In germline, CDR1 is SGDLS, CDR2 YYNGEE. Trimming cost V 4 bases and J 3 bases; bases outside gene matches: 6. In DNA, the CDR3 is TGTGCCAGCAGCTCCCGAACTAGCGGCTACAATGAGCAGTTCTTC. Protein product: CASSSRTSGYNEQFF. Combining the CDR3 with reference TRBV9 and TRBJ2-1 gives the whole variable domain DSGVTQTPKHLITATGQRVTLRCSPRSGDLSVYWYQQSLDQGLQFLIQYYNGEERAKGNILERFSAQQFPDLHSELNLSSLELGDSALYFCASSSRTSGYNEQFFGPGTRLTVL.

The chain combines TRBV30 with TRBJ2-2; possibly TRBD1 for D (5 bases). This CDR3 spans 13 amino acids. CDR1 is GTSNPN and CDR2 is SVGIG in the germline V gene (reference sequence). V lost 3 bases, J lost 4 bases, and 9 bases lay in between. The CDR3 loop is CAWRGLATGELFF. CDR3 nucleotide sequence: TGTGCCTGGAGGGGGCTCGCCACCGGGGAGCTGTTTTTT.

The chain carries TRBV6-4 and TRBJ1-1, with a possible D match to TRBD1 (5 bases). V was trimmed by 6 bases and J by 1 base, leaving 9 bases between them. There are 13 residues in the CDR3. In germline, CDR1 is MRHNA, CDR2 SNTAGT. The CDR3 loop reads CASSVTGNTEAFF. CDR3 sequence (DNA): TGTGCCAGCAGCGTTACAGGGAACACTGAAGCTTTCTTT.

The V gene is TRBV7-8, the J gene TRBJ2-1; tentatively, D is TRBD2 (6 bases). Trimming removed 0 bases at V and 4 bases at J, with 13 bases between. Germline V gives CDR1 SGHVS, CDR2 FQNEAQ. This CDR3 is built from 16 residues. The CDR3 DNA reads as TGTGCCAGCAGCTTAGCGCCGGGGGAGAAATACAATGAGCAGTTCTTC. It encodes CASSLAPGEKYNEQFF.

CDR3 sequence: CASSYLRDSGGYTF. CDR3 bases: TGTGCCAGCAGTTACCTGCGGGATTCGGGGGGCTACACCTTC. The V call is TRBV6-6, the J call TRBJ1-2, with no clear D. Germline V CDR1 and CDR2: MNHNY, SVGAGI (reference sequence). The ends were cut back, 2 bases at V and 8 bases at J, with 15 bases in the middle. The CDR3 has 14 amino acids.

The chain has TRBV5-4 and TRBJ1-1; 8 bases map to TRBD1. CDR3 size: 14 residues. V was pared by 4 bases and J by 1 base, with 3 bases of the junction left unmatched. Germline V gene sequence: CDR1 SGHNT, CDR2 YYREEE (reference sequence). Here the CDR3 DNA reads TGTGCCAGCAGCGCAACAGGGGGGAACACTGAAGCTTTCTTT. It encodes CASSATGGNTEAFF. Complete variable domain (other parts from reference TRBV5-4 and TRBJ1-1): ETGVTQSPTHLIKTRGQQVTLRCSSQSGHNTVSWYQQALGQGPQFIFQYYREEENGRGNFPPRFSGLQFPNYSSELNVNALELDDSALYLCASSATGGNTEAFFGQGTRLTVV.

This clone showed up just once. The chain joins TRBV5-1 to TRBJ2-3; perhaps TRBD2 as D (7 bases). Germline CDR1 is SGHRS and CDR2 is YFSETQ. The V gene lost 3 bases and the J gene lost 1 base, with 12 bases spanning the gap. The CDR3 has 15 residues. Here the CDR3 reads CASSSAGARTDTQYF. The DNA of the CDR3 is TGCGCCAGCAGCTCCGCGGGGGCCCGCACAGATACGCAGTATTTT.

V and J are TRBV19 and TRBJ1-2; D perhaps matches TRBD1 (6 bases). The ends were cut back, 5 bases at V and 4 bases at J, with 8 bases in the middle. Germline assignment: CDR1 LNHDA and CDR2 SQIVND (reference sequence). This CDR3 has 12 amino acids. CDR3 sequence (DNA): TGTGCCAGTAGTGGCAGGGGCTATGGCTACACCTTC. It is translated as CASSGRGYGYTF.

The V and J genes are TRBV20-1 and TRBJ2-2; D ambiguous. V lost 5 bases and J 3 bases, leaving 4 bases between the germline ends. This CDR3 has 11 amino acids. The V gene's germline CDR1 is DFQATT and CDR2 SNEGSKA (reference sequence). The CDR3 here is CSARDTGELFF. DNA for the CDR3: TGCAGTGCTCGGGACACCGGGGAGCTGTTTTTT.

The chain couples TRBV5-4 to TRBJ1-1; maybe TRBD1 (5 bases). The CDR3 consists of 14 residues. Trimming shortened V by 4 bases and J by 1 base, and 11 bases separated the two germline ends. CDR1 and CDR2 (germline): SGHNT, YYREEE (reference sequence). The CDR3 loop reads CASSGGLQNTEAFF. The CDR3 DNA is TGTGCCAGCAGCGGGGGACTGCAGAACACTGAAGCTTTCTTT.

The chain recombines TRBV6-2 or TRBV6-3 with TRBJ2-3; the match to TRBD2 covers 14 bases. The J segment lost 5 bases and the V segment lost 4 bases, leaving 8 bases of the junction unmatched. The germline gives CDR1 MNHEY, CDR2 SVGEGT. CDR3 size: 17 residues. CDR3 region: CASSSMTSGRALDTQYF. CDR3 DNA sequence: TGTGCCAGCAGTTCCATGACTAGCGGGAGGGCCTTAGATACGCAGTATTTT.

The rearrangement links TRBV6-6 to TRBJ2-2; TRBD1 is a possible D gene (5 bases). Per germline, CDR1 MNHNY and CDR2 SVGAGI (reference sequence). The CDR3 sequence is 16 residues long. V lost 6 bases, J lost 6 bases, and 20 bases lay in between. CDR3 DNA sequence: TGTGCCAGCAGGACGGCTTCCAGGGTACTCGCCGGGGAGCTGTTTTTT. Translating it yields CASRTASRVLAGELFF.

The gene calls are TRBV11-2 and TRBJ1-2, with unresolved D. Between the trimmed V and J ends, which lost 4 bases and 0 bases, there was a span of 15 bases. From germline, CDR1 is SGHAT and CDR2 FQNNGV. This CDR3 is 16 amino acids long. The CDR3: CASSSPRRLANYGYTF. As DNA, the CDR3 is TGTGCCAGCAGCTCCCCCCGCCGGTTAGCTAACTATGGCTACACCTTC.

The CDR3 sequence: CASSFTGRTGNSYEQYF. CDR3 sequence (DNA): TGTGCCAGTAGTTTCACGGGGAGGACTGGGAACTCCTACGAGCAGTACTTC. The chain is built from TRBV19 and TRBJ2-7; D perhaps matches TRBD2 (6 bases). The CDR3 runs to 17 residues. Trimming took 5 bases from V and 0 from J, leaving 20 bases between them. From germline, CDR1 is LNHDA and CDR2 SQIVND (reference sequence).

This clone was detected a few times. The J gene is TRBJ1-4, the V gene TRBV12-3 or TRBV12-4; D remains ambiguous. V lost 3 bases to trimming and J lost 7 bases, with 9 bases between them. The length of the CDR3 is 13 residues. CDR3 residues: CASSFMSGEKLFF. CDR3 bases: TGTGCCAGCAGTTTTATGTCAGGTGAAAAACTGTTTTTT.

The rearrangement joins TRBV6-6 to TRBJ1-2; D is uncertain. Trimming pared 6 bases from V and 7 bases from J, leaving 15 bases between. Per the germline V gene, CDR1 is MNHNY and CDR2 is SVGAGI (reference sequence). CDR3 size: 13 residues. As DNA, the CDR3 is TGTGCCAGCAGCCCTGAGGCCTTGCGTGGCTACACCTTC. Protein sequence: CASSPEALRGYTF.

The CDR3 sequence: CATSGAAGAYQPQHF. CDR3 nucleotides: TGTGCCACCAGTGGCGCTGCGGGGGCTTATCAGCCCCAGCATTTT. The chain joins TRBV24-1 to TRBJ1-5; maybe TRBD1 (6 bases). Germline V lookup: CDR1 KGHDR, CDR2 SFDVKD. The ends were cut back, 5 bases at V and 5 bases at J, with 15 bases in the middle. The CDR3 is made up of 15 amino acids.

The V call is TRBV2, the J call TRBJ1-6, with a possible D match to TRBD1 (5 bases). Trimming cost V 5 bases and J 9 bases, with 14 bases left between them. Germline V gives CDR1 SNHLY, CDR2 FYNNEI. The CDR3 is 14 residues long. The CDR3 loop reads CASSLQDLVSPLHF. The CDR3 DNA reads TGTGCCAGCAGTTTACAGGATCTCGTTTCACCCCTCCACTTT.

This clone was found once. Here the CDR3 reads CASSQDTSGNLGIQYF. The CDR3 region has the DNA TGCGCCAGCAGCCAAGATACTAGCGGGAATCTCGGCATTCAGTACTTC. This rearrangement joins TRBV4-3 to TRBJ2-4; 10 bases are a match to TRBD2. This CDR3 has 16 amino acids. Germline V CDR1 and CDR2: LGHNA, YSLEER. With V trimmed by 0 bases and J by 9 bases, 8 bases remained unmatched.

This chain uses TRBV19 with TRBJ2-2; TRBD2 aligns across 8 bases. The germline gives CDR1 LNHDA, CDR2 SQIVND (reference sequence). The J segment lost 7 bases and the V segment lost 10 bases, leaving 11 bases of the junction unmatched. The CDR3 contains 14 residues. This CDR3 reads CATDPGGANGELFF. In DNA, the CDR3 is TGTGCCACCGATCCCGGGGGGGCAAACGGGGAGCTGTTTTTT.

This chain uses TRBV6-2 or TRBV6-3 with TRBJ2-7; D remains ambiguous. The CDR3 has 14 residues. Germline V gives CDR1 MNHEY, CDR2 SVGEGT. V was shortened by 5 bases and J by 7 bases, with 18 bases between the two germline ends. The CDR3 DNA sequence: TGTGCCAGCAGTCCGACTCCGCAGATGTGGGAGCAGTACTTC. Translated: CASSPTPQMWEQYF.

This clone appeared a single time. The rearrangement joins TRBV4-1 to TRBJ1-6; no clear D gene. V dropped 1 base and J dropped 6 bases, with 13 bases sitting between them. The CDR3 is made up of 16 amino acids. The V gene's germline CDR1 is MGHRA and CDR2 YSYEKL. The CDR3 is CASSQVGPWANSPLHF. DNA for the CDR3: TGCGCCAGCAGCCAAGTTGGGCCCTGGGCTAATTCACCCCTCCACTTT.

The chain couples TRBV24-1 to TRBJ1-2; 7 nucleotides agree with TRBD1. Germline V lookup: CDR1 KGHDR, CDR2 SFDVKD. The CDR3 consists of 12 residues. Trimming removed 6 bases from V and 5 bases from J; junction bases left unmatched: 2. The CDR3 loop reads CATSQGVYGYTF. CDR3 sequence (DNA): TGTGCCACCAGTCAGGGGGTGTATGGCTACACCTTC.

The chain recombines TRBV19 with TRBJ2-5; 8 bases are a match to TRBD1. With 1 base clipped from V and 1 base from J, the junction kept 2 bases outside the gene matches. Looked up from germline, CDR1 is LNHDA and CDR2 is SQIVND (reference sequence). There are 15 residues in the CDR3. The CDR3 region has the DNA TGTGCCAGTAGTATAGCGCAGGGGGCCCAAGAGACCCAGTACTTC. Encoded protein: CASSIAQGAQETQYF. Variable domain in full (rest from reference TRBV19 and TRBJ2-5): DGGITQSPKYLFRKEGQNVTLSCEQNLNHDAMYWYRQDPGQGLRLIYYSQIVNDFQKGDIAEGYSVSREKKESFPLTVTSAQKNPTAFYLCASSIAQGAQETQYFGPGTRLLVL.